These 29 T cell receptor beta chains share one sample of origin, sequenced in a study of cytomegalovirus exposure and HLA in healthy donors. PCR used 60 Vbeta primers and 13 Jbeta primers. Sequenced by immunoSEQ multiplex PCR; TCRdb stores in-frame clones only, minus some. The sample includes tens of thousands of clones, around 79% of them seen just once. Sequenced sample: PBMCs. Receptor source: a man in his forties or fifties in good health and CMV-seronegative.

The chain links TRBV7-9 to TRBJ1-1; 8 bases match TRBD1. Per the germline V gene, CDR1 is SEHNR and CDR2 is FQNEAQ (reference sequence). Losses at the gene ends were 5 bases for V and 1 base for J; bases not matched to a gene: 6. This CDR3 spans 15 amino acids. As DNA, the CDR3 is TGTGCCAGCAGCAAATGGACAGGGACGAACACTGAAGCTTTCTTT. Translated, it gives CASSKWTGTNTEAFF.

The chain has TRBV29-1 and TRBJ1-1; D ambiguous. This CDR3 is built from 13 residues. Germline V gene lookup returns CDR1 SQVTM and CDR2 ANQGSEA. V was pared by 7 bases and J by 4 bases, with 16 bases between. CDR3 residues: CSAPGHSTTEAFF. CDR3 nucleotides: TGCAGCGCCCCAGGTCATTCGACCACTGAAGCTTTCTTT.

This chain uses TRBV19 with TRBJ1-2, with D possibly TRBD1 on 6 matching bases. The germline gives CDR1 LNHDA, CDR2 SQIVND (reference sequence). V lost 4 bases and J lost 6, with 15 bases in between. CDR3 length: 14 amino acids. As DNA, the CDR3 is TGTGCCAGTAGTACCCTACAGGGTGAGGATGGCTACACCTTC. It codes for CASSTLQGEDGYTF.

The rearrangement joins TRBV19 to TRBJ2-3; 9 nucleotides match TRBD2. The CDR3 is 15 residues long. V lost 1 base to trimming and J lost 4 bases; unmatched junction nucleotides: 3. Looked up from germline, CDR1 is LNHDA and CDR2 is SQIVND (reference sequence). The DNA of the CDR3 is TGTGCCAGTAGTATAGGCGGGAGGGATCCAGATACGCAGTATTTT. Its protein is CASSIGGRDPDTQYF.

V is TRBV19 and J is TRBJ1-1; TRBD1 aligns across 7 bases. There are 14 residues in the CDR3. Germline-derived CDR1 and CDR2 are LNHDA and SQIVND (reference sequence). Trimming removed 5 bases from V and 6 bases from J; junction bases left unmatched: 9. This CDR3 is CASSSRTGFSEAFF. Here the CDR3 DNA reads TGTGCCAGTAGTTCACGGACAGGATTTTCTGAAGCTTTCTTT.

The chain has TRBV2 and TRBJ2-7; 7 nucleotides align to TRBD1. Germline V gene lookup returns CDR1 SNHLY and CDR2 FYNNEI. The CDR3 has 12 residues. V lost 2 bases to trimming and J lost 6 bases; unmatched junction nucleotides: 1. CDR3 nucleotides: TGTGCCAGCAGTGAAAACAGGGGCGAGCAGTACTTC. Its translation: CASSENRGEQYF. Looking up the rest from reference TRBV2 and TRBJ2-7 gives the full variable domain: EPEVTQTPSHQVTQMGQEVILRCVPISNHLYFYWYRQILGQKVEFLVSFYNNEISEKSEIFDDQFSVERPDGSNFTLKIRSTKLEDSAMYFCASSENRGEQYFGPGTRLTVT.

The CDR3 coding sequence is TGTGCCAGCAGCTTAGCCAGGAGATTAGGGGACGAGCAGTACTTC. It codes for CASSLARRLGDEQYF. The V and J genes are TRBV7-8 and TRBJ2-7; D is possibly TRBD1 (5 bases). Germline CDR1 reads SGHVS; CDR2 reads FQNEAQ. Trimming removed 0 bases from V and 5 bases from J, with 14 bases in between. The CDR3 is made up of 15 amino acids.

V usage is TRBV6-5 and J usage is TRBJ2-2; a weak D match, TRBD1 (7 bases). CDR1 is MNHEY, CDR2 SVGAGI, per germline. The CDR3 has 16 amino acids. Trimming cost V 0 bases and J 6 bases, with 14 bases left between them. This CDR3 is CASSYSAGGLSGELFF. The CDR3 DNA sequence: TGTGCCAGCAGTTACTCGGCAGGGGGACTCTCCGGGGAGCTGTTTTTT.

This clone came up once. This chain uses TRBV5-4 with TRBJ1-1; 9 bases map to TRBD1. This CDR3 comprises 15 residues. V was pared by 4 bases and J by 3 bases, with 7 bases of the junction left unmatched. Germline V gives CDR1 SGHNT, CDR2 YYREEE (reference sequence). CDR3 protein: CASSRPGTGHTEAFF. The CDR3 nucleotides are TGTGCCAGCAGCCGCCCCGGGACAGGGCACACTGAAGCTTTCTTT.

In DNA, the CDR3 is TGTGCCATCAGTGATGGAGGCAACTCTGGAAACACCATATATTTT. This gives the protein CAISDGGNSGNTIYF. The J gene is TRBJ1-3, the V gene TRBV10-3, with unresolved D. This CDR3 comprises 15 residues. Germline-derived CDR1 and CDR2 are ENHRY and SYGVKD. V was pared by 3 bases and J by 0 bases, with 9 bases between.

This clone has a handful of counts. This chain joins TRBV5-1 and TRBJ1-2, with 7 bases matching TRBD1. Looked up from germline, CDR1 is SGHRS and CDR2 is YFSETQ. The V and J ends lost 2 bases and 7 bases, in that order; junction bases with no gene match: 5. The length of the CDR3 is 13 residues. CDR3 nucleotide sequence: TGCGCCAGCAGCTTCACAGGGGAAGGTGGCTACACCTTC. It yields the protein CASSFTGEGGYTF.

The V gene is TRBV28, the J gene TRBJ2-7, with TRBD2 identical over 7 bases. CDR3 length: 14 amino acids. Germline lookup yields CDR1 MDHEN and CDR2 SYDVKM. V lost 4 bases to trimming and J lost 4 bases; unmatched junction nucleotides: 7. CDR3 loop: CASSSRAGLYEQYF. Here the CDR3 DNA reads TGTGCCAGCAGTTCAAGAGCGGGATTGTACGAGCAGTACTTC.

This chain connects TRBV7-9 to TRBJ2-5; D may be TRBD1 (5 bases). The CDR3 extends over 17 amino acids. Germline lookup yields CDR1 SEHNR and CDR2 FQNEAQ (reference sequence). V was cut by 2 bases and J by 0 bases, with 16 bases left in between. The CDR3 DNA reads TGTGCCAGCAGCTTAAGTTCGTCGGCAGGGCACCAAGAGACCCAGTACTTC. Translated: CASSLSSSAGHQETQYF.

The V and J genes are TRBV28 and TRBJ2-1; TRBD2 matches at 15 bases. The V gene's germline CDR1 is MDHEN and CDR2 SYDVKM. CDR3 length: 18 residues. J lost 7 bases, V lost 3 bases, and 10 bases had no gene match. The CDR3 DNA reads TGTGCCAGCAGTTTTCCCCGGGTAGGACTAGCGGGAGGGAATGAGCAGTTCTTC. Its translation is CASSFPRVGLAGGNEQFF.

This chain joins TRBV5-1 and TRBJ2-1; the match to TRBD2 covers 12 bases. The CDR3 is 18 residues long. Trimming took 5 bases from V and 0 from J; bases not matched to a gene: 9. From germline, CDR1 is SGHRS and CDR2 YFSETQ. In DNA form, the CDR3 reads TGCGCCAGCAGGCCCCTAGCGGGAGGGCCGCTCTCCTACAATGAGCAGTTCTTC. Protein sequence: CASRPLAGGPLSYNEQFF.

This clone was counted a few times. In DNA form, the CDR3 reads TGTGCCAGCAGTATGGGGGGACTGTGGCCCCAGCATTTT. Translated, it gives CASSMGGLWPQHF. V gene TRBV6-5 combines with J gene TRBJ1-5; D is perhaps TRBD1 (5 bases). The CDR3 sequence is 13 residues long. Germline assignment: CDR1 MNHEY and CDR2 SVGAGI. The V end lost 5 bases, the J end lost 9 bases, and 14 bases lay between the germline ends.

This clone occurred a few times. Distinct nucleotide sequences in the sample also encode this CDR3. The chain couples TRBV5-6 to TRBJ1-2; 9 nucleotides line up with TRBD1. Trimming removed 4 bases from V and 8 bases from J; junction bases left unmatched: 6. CDR1 and CDR2 from the germline V gene are SGHDT and YYEEEE. CDR3 length: 13 residues. The CDR3 DNA is TGTGCCAGCAGCCTAAGACAGGGGGACGGCTACACCTTC. Translating gives CASSLRQGDGYTF.

For the CDR3, the DNA is TGTGCCAGCAGCTTAGGCAGGGGGCGCGACGAGCAGTACTTC. This gives the protein CASSLGRGRDEQYF. The rearrangement uses TRBV11-1 and TRBJ2-7; 8 bases map to TRBD1. V lost 1 base, J lost 5 bases, and 4 bases stayed unmatched. The CDR3 contains 14 residues. Germline values: CDR1 SGHAT, CDR2 FQDESV (reference sequence).

This clone was found a few times. The V call is TRBV6-5, the J call TRBJ2-1, with D perhaps TRBD2 (5 bases). The CDR3 consists of 14 residues. Trimming removed 2 bases from V and 5 bases from J, with 10 bases in between. Per germline, CDR1 MNHEY and CDR2 SVGAGI. CDR3 amino acids: CASSYRGLDNEQFF. As DNA, the CDR3 is TGTGCCAGCAGTTACCGAGGACTTGACAATGAGCAGTTCTTC.

V is TRBV6-1 and J is TRBJ1-5; no firm D call. This CDR3 is 14 amino acids long. The germline gives CDR1 MNHNS, CDR2 SASEGT. V was pared by 6 bases and J by 2 bases, with 11 bases between. This chain's CDR3 is CASRSSYGNQPQHF. The CDR3 region has the DNA TGTGCCAGCAGGTCCTCTTATGGCAATCAGCCCCAGCATTTT.

The chain links TRBV28 to TRBJ2-7; maybe TRBD2 (7 bases). V lost 5 bases, J lost 7 bases, and 12 bases lay in between. Looked up from germline, CDR1 is MDHEN and CDR2 is SYDVKM. The CDR3 contains 12 residues. CDR3 nucleotides: TGTGCCAGCAGTGAACAGGGAGGGGAGCAGTACTTC. Translation gives CASSEQGGEQYF.

This sequence joins TRBV2 and TRBJ2-2; 8 bases line up with TRBD2. This CDR3 region has 18 residues. Germline V gene data show CDR1 as SNHLY and CDR2 as FYNNEI. Germline trimming cut 7 bases from V and 5 bases from J; bases unmatched to any gene: 18. CDR3: CASNPKAGANLGTGELFF. The DNA of the CDR3 is TGTGCCAGCAATCCGAAAGCGGGAGCAAATTTAGGAACCGGGGAGCTGTTTTTT.

The chain combines TRBV5-5 with TRBJ2-5; 9 nucleotides match TRBD1. This CDR3 contains 17 residues. J gave up 5 bases and V 0 bases, and 11 bases lay outside the gene matches. Germline V CDR1 and CDR2: SGHKS, YYEKEE (reference sequence). The CDR3 DNA reads TGTGCCAGCAGCTTGGCGACAGGGGGTTGGGCCGGGGAGACCCAGTACTTC. Amino acids: CASSLATGGWAGETQYF.

The chain has TRBV10-2 and TRBJ2-3; 8 nucleotides line up with TRBD2. This CDR3 is built from 17 residues. Germline CDR1 reads WSHSY; CDR2 reads SAAADI. J lost 0 bases, V lost 2 bases, and 7 bases had no gene match. CDR3 sequence reads: CASSESISGASTDTQYF. Here the CDR3 DNA reads TGCGCCAGCAGTGAGAGTATTAGCGGGGCCAGCACAGATACGCAGTATTTT.

Points on this clone: At one end the junction does not follow the germline gene, possibly because of a read error. The rearrangement uses TRBV7-9 and TRBJ2-3; D remains unclear. In germline, CDR1 is SEHNR, CDR2 FQNEAQ (reference sequence). The CDR3 covers 15 residues. CDR3 residues: CSSSRDLERTDTQYF. The DNA of the CDR3 is TGTTCCAGCAGCCGAGATTTGGAGCGCACAGATACGCAGTATTTT. The whole variable domain, filled in from reference TRBV7-9 and TRBJ2-3, reads DTGVSQNPRHKITKRGQNVTFRCDPISEHNRLYWYRQTLGQGPEFLTYFQNEAQLEKSRLLSDRFSAERPKGSFSTLEIQRTEQGDSAMYLCSSSRDLERTDTQYFGPGTRLTVL.

V gene TRBV6-5 combines with J gene TRBJ1-1, with D hard to call. This CDR3 spans 12 amino acids. Trimming pared 4 bases from V and 11 bases from J, leaving 14 bases between. Germline CDR1 and CDR2: MNHEY and SVGAGI. The CDR3 loop reads CASSSPAEEAFF. The CDR3 DNA reads TGTGCCAGCAGTTCTCCAGCGGAGGAGGCTTTCTTT.

CDR3 sequence reads: CASSYSDRVYEQYF. CDR3 in DNA: TGTGCCAGCAGTTACTCGGACAGGGTCTACGAGCAGTACTTC. The J gene is TRBJ2-7, the V gene TRBV6-5; TRBD1 matches at 8 bases. The V gene's germline CDR1 is MNHEY and CDR2 SVGAGI. The CDR3 has 14 residues. With V trimmed by 0 bases and J by 3 bases, 1 base remained unmatched.

The rearrangement uses TRBV6-6 and TRBJ1-1, with D unclear. Trimming stripped 2 bases from V and 6 bases from J, with 10 bases between. The germline V gene has CDR1 MNHNY and CDR2 SVGAGI (reference sequence). This CDR3 spans 13 amino acids. In DNA form, the CDR3 reads TGTGCCAGCAGTTACGTCCCGAGGGCTGAAGCTTTCTTT. It encodes CASSYVPRAEAFF.

This clone was seen a few times. The junction does not match germline at one end; this may be a read error. The V call is TRBV4-1, the J call TRBJ2-6, with D possibly TRBD2 on 7 matching bases. CDR3 length equals 17 residues. CDR1 is MGHRA and CDR2 is YSYEKL in the germline V gene. The CDR3 DNA is TGCGCCAGCAGCCACCTCCTCAGGGAACGGGGGGCCAACGGCCTGACTTTC. Translated: CASSHLLRERGANGLTF.